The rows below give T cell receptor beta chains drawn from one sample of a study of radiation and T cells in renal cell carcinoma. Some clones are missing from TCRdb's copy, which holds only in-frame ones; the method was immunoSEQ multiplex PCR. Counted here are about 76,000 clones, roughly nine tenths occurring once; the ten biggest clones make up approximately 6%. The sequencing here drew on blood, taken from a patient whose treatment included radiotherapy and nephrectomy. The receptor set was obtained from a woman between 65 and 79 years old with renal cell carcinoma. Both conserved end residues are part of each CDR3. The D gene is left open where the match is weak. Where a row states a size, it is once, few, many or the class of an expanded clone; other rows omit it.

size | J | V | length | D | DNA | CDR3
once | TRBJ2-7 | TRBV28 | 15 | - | TGTGCCAGCAGTTCGGGAGACAGCCACTCCTACGAGCAGTACTTC | CASSSGDSHSYEQYF
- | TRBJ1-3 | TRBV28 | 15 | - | TGTGCCAGCAGTTTTCGGACCCCCTCTGGAAACACCATATATTTT | CASSFRTPSGNTIYF
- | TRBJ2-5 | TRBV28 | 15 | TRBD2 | TGTGCCAGCAGTGTGGCGGGGGGACGCCAAGAGACCCAGTACTTC | CASSVAGGRQETQYF
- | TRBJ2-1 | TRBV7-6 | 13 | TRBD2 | TGTGCCAGCAGCGGACTAGCGTCTGGCGAGCAGTTCTTC | CASSGLASGEQFF
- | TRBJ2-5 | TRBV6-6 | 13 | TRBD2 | TGTGCCAGCAGGAGGACTAGCGGGGGGGCCGCTAACTTC | CASRRTSGGAANF
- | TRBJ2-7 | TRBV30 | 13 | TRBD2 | TGTGCCCTCAGCGGGGGGCAAACCTACGAGCAGTACTTC | CALSGGQTYEQYF
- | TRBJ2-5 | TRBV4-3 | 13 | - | TGCGCCAGCAGCCAAGATTGGGGAGAGACCCAGTACTTC | CASSQDWGETQYF
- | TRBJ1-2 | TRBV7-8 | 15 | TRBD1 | TGTGCCAGCAGCTTAGCGGGGACAGGGGGCCATGGCTACACCTTC | CASSLAGTGGHGYTF
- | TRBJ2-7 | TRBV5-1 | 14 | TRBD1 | TGCGCCAGCAGCTGGACAGGGGGCTCCCACGAGCAGTACTTC | CASSWTGGSHEQYF
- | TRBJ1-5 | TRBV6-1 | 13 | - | TGTGCCAGCACTGCAGGGCAGGGTCAGCCCCAGCATTTT | CASTAGQGQPQHF
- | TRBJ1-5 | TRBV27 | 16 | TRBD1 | TGTGCCAGCAGTAGCCCAGGGGGTATTGGCAATCAGCCCCAGCATTTT | CASSSPGGIGNQPQHF
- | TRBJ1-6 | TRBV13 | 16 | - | TGTGCCAGCAGCCCCTGGACAGCCTCGGGGGGGTCACCCCTCCACTTT | CASSPWTASGGSPLHF
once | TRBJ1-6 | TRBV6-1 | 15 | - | TGTGCCAGCAGTAGAGAGAGCTCCTATAATTCACCCCTCCACTTT | CASSRESSYNSPLHF
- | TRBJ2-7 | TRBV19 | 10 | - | TGTGCCAGTACCGGGGGCGAGCAGTACTTC | CASTGGEQYF
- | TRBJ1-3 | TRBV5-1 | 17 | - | TGCGCCAGCAGCCCGGGAAGGGCCGCCGGATCTGGAAACACCATATATTTT | CASSPGRAAGSGNTIYF
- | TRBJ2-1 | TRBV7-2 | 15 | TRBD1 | TGTGCCAGCAGCTTAGGAGGGACAGGGGGGAATGAGCAGTTCTTC | CASSLGGTGGNEQFF
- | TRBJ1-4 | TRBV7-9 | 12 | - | TGTGCCAGCAGCCGGACCGGGGAAAAACTGTTTTTT | CASSRTGEKLFF
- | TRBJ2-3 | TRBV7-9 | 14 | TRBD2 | TGTGCCAGCAGCCCCAGCGGGGGCACAGATACGCAGTATTTT | CASSPSGGTDTQYF
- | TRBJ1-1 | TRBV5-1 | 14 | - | TGCGCCAGCAGCTTGACAAGCCTGAGCACTGAAGCTTTCTTT | CASSLTSLSTEAFF
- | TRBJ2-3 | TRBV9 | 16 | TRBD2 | TGTGCCAGCAGCGTCACCAGCGGGGGGTGGGCAGATACGCAGTATTTT | CASSVTSGGWADTQYF
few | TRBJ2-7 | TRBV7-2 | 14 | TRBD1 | TGTGCCAGCAGCTTAGCGGGACAGGGGGGCGAGCAGTACTTC | CASSLAGQGGEQYF
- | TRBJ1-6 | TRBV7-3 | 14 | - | TGTGCCAGCAGCTTAAAAGCAGGGGTATCACCCCTCCACTTT | CASSLKAGVSPLHF
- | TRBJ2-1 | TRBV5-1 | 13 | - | TGCGCCAGCAGCTTCGACCTAGTTGGTGAGCAGTTCTTC | CASSFDLVGEQFF
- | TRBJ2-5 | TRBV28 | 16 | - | TGTGCCAGCAGTTTAGGTTTTGCCTTACAGGGTAAGACCCAGTACTTC | CASSLGFALQGKTQYF
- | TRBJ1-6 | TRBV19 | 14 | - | TGTGCCAGTAACCCCGGGCAGTACAATTCACCCCTCCACTTT | CASNPGQYNSPLHF
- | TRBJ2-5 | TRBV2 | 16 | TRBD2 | TGTGCCAGCAGCCGCACGGGGCTAGCGGATCAAGAGACCCAGTACTTC | CASSRTGLADQETQYF
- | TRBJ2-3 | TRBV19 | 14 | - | TGTGCCAGTACAGAAGCCATAGCCACAGATACGCAGTATTTT | CASTEAIATDTQYF
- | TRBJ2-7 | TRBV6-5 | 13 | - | TGTGCCAGCAGTCAGGGGCCACGCTACGAGCAGTACTTC | CASSQGPRYEQYF
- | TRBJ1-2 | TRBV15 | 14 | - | TGTGCCACCAGCAGAGACAGGGCGACCTATGGCTACACCTTC | CATSRDRATYGYTF
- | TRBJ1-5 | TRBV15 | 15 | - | TGTGCCACCAGCAGAGGAGGGGGGACTAATCAGCCCCAGCATTTT | CATSRGGGTNQPQHF
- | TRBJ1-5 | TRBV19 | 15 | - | TGTGCCAGTAGTCCAGGCCCTTATAGCAATCAGCCCCAGCATTTT | CASSPGPYSNQPQHF
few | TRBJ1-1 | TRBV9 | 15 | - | TGTGCCAGCAGCACAACAGGGCGGATGAACACTGAAGCTTTCTTT | CASSTTGRMNTEAFF
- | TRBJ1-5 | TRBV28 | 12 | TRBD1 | TGTGCCAGCAGTTTAACGGGACAGGAACAGCATTTT | CASSLTGQEQHF
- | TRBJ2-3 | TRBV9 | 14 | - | TGTGCCAGCAGCGTAGGAGGAGTGGGAGATACGCAGTATTTT | CASSVGGVGDTQYF
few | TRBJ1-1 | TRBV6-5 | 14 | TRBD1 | TGTGCCAGCAGGTCGACAGGGCAGGACTCTGAAGCTTTCTTT | CASRSTGQDSEAFF
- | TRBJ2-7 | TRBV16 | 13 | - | TGTGCCAGCAGCCAGGGGGCACCGGGGGAGCAGTACTTC | CASSQGAPGEQYF
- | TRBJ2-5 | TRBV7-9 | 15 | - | TGTGCCAGCAGCTTAGCCCCCTCCCGGCGGGAGACCCAGTACTTC | CASSLAPSRRETQYF
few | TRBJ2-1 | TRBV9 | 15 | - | TGTGCCAGCAGCCCCCGACTCTCCTCCTACAATGAGCAGTTCTTC | CASSPRLSSYNEQFF
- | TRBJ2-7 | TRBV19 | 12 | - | TGTGCCAGTAGTTACCGATCCTACGAGCAGTACTTC | CASSYRSYEQYF
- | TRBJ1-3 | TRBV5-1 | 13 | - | TGCGCCAGCAGCTTGCCTTCTGGAAACACCATATATTTT | CASSLPSGNTIYF
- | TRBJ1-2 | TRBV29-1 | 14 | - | TGCAGCGTTGAACTGCAGAGCGAACAGCAGGGCTACACCTTC | CSVELQSEQQGYTF
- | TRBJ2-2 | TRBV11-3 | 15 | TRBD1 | TGTGCCAGCAGTTTGGGGACAGGGGATACCGGGGAGCTGTTTTTT | CASSLGTGDTGELFF
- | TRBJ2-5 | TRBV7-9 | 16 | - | TGTGCCAGCAGCTTATTTCTAACAGGGGGAGGGGAGACCCAGTACTTC | CASSLFLTGGGETQYF
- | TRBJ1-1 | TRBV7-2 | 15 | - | TGTGCCAGCAGCCCTGGGGGCAGATTGAACACTGAAGCTTTCTTT | CASSPGGRLNTEAFF
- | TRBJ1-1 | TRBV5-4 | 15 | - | TGTGCCAGCAGCTTGGCTGGCAGGGACGGCACTGAAGCTTTCTTT | CASSLAGRDGTEAFF